The next 24 T cell receptor beta chains were all read from a single sample in a study of blood T cells in healthy people across ages. Using a J-beta primer mix together with a sample-barcoded 5' primer, a second PCR was run for 7 to 11 cycles. TCRdb re-called the 5' RACE reads through MiXCR, storing one row per CDR3 protein. This sample yields approximately 800,000 distinct CDR3 sequences, of which around two thirds are seen a single time; about 30% belongs to the top ten. Material for sequencing was blood. The receptors derive from a man aged 30-40 years in good health.

This chain links TRBV7-9 with TRBJ2-3; 8 nucleotides agree with TRBD1. J was trimmed by 2 bases and V by 11 bases; bases with no gene match: 9. CDR1 SEHNR and CDR2 FQNEAQ come from the germline V gene (reference sequence). This CDR3 region has 14 residues. This CDR3 reads CASRRQGHTDTQYF. The CDR3 DNA follows: TGTGCCTCGAGGAGACAGGGGCACACAGATACGCAGTATTTT.

The gene calls are TRBV12-3 or TRBV12-4 and TRBJ2-7; D remains unclear. Trimming cost V 1 base and J 6 bases, with 10 bases left between them. The CDR3 runs to 13 residues. CDR3 region: CASSLDVSCEQYF. The CDR3 DNA is TGTGCCAGCAGTTTAGACGTCAGCTGCGAGCAGTACTTC.

The sample holds one count of this clonotype. This chain links TRBV10-3 with TRBJ1-4, with no clear D. Germline loops: CDR1 ENHRY, CDR2 SYGVKD. CDR3 length: 14 amino acids. Between the trimmed V and J ends, which lost 0 bases and 5 bases, there was a span of 7 bases. The CDR3 nucleotides are TGTGCCATCAGTGAGTCGGGAGGAAATGAAAAACTGTTTTTT. Translation: CAISESGGNEKLFF.

J is TRBJ2-1 and V is TRBV7-9, with D perhaps matching TRBD2 (5 bases). CDR1 and CDR2 (germline): SEHNR, FQNEAQ (reference sequence). The V gene lost 1 base and the J gene lost 9 bases, with 16 bases spanning the gap. The length of the CDR3 is 15 residues. CDR3 DNA sequence: TGTGCCAGCAGCTTAGAGGATCGACGGGGAAGTGAGCAGTTCTTC. Its protein product is CASSLEDRRGSEQFF.

The J gene is TRBJ1-2, the V gene TRBV28, with D tentatively TRBD1 (5 bases). The V end lost 5 bases, the J end lost 4 bases, and 17 bases lay between the germline ends. The CDR3 runs to 15 residues. In germline, CDR1 is MDHEN, CDR2 SYDVKM. CDR3 loop: CASSPHSDSSYGYTF. CDR3 DNA sequence: TGTGCCAGCAGTCCCCACTCAGACAGTTCCTATGGCTACACCTTC.

Comment on this clonotype: One end of the junction is discordant with germline, which a read error may explain. The V gene is TRBV10-3, the J gene TRBJ2-3; TRBD1 matches at 10 bases. This CDR3 has 14 residues. Germline V gene sequence: CDR1 ENHRY, CDR2 SYGVKD. The CDR3 nucleotides are TGTGCCACAGGGACAGGGGCAGACACAAATACGCAGTATTTT. Translated, it gives CATGTGADTNTQYF.

In this sample, this clonotype turned up many times. The chain couples TRBV7-2 to TRBJ2-2; perhaps TRBD1 as D (6 bases). Trimming removed 2 bases from V and 7 bases from J, with 11 bases in between. Looked up from germline, CDR1 is SGHTA and CDR2 is FQGNSA. CDR3 length equals 14 residues. CDR3: CASSLYREVGELFF. The CDR3 DNA reads as TGTGCCAGCAGCTTATACAGGGAAGTCGGGGAGCTGTTTTTT.

V is TRBV10-3 and J is TRBJ2-3; the D is unclear. Germline CDR1 ENHRY, CDR2 SYGVKD. The CDR3 is 15 amino acids. Deletions cut 2 bases from V and 0 bases from J, with 9 bases between. As DNA, the CDR3 is TGTGCCATCAGTGAGGGCGACGGAAGCACAGATACGCAGTATTTT. Protein sequence: CAISEGDGSTDTQYF.

The chain recombines TRBV9 with TRBJ2-7, with D possibly being TRBD2 (5 bases). The end of the DNA fits TRBJ2-5 better, so the J call may be wrong. CDR1 and CDR2 (germline): SGDLS, YYNGEE. The CDR3 contains 17 residues. CDR3 sequence reads: CASSGNPFLRAAETQYF. CDR3 nucleotides: TGTGCCAGCAGCGGGAATCCCTTCCTGAGGGCGGCCGAGACCCAGTACTTC.

V usage is TRBV30 and J usage is TRBJ2-3; a weak D match, TRBD2 (5 bases). CDR1 and CDR2 (germline): GTSNPN, SVGIG (reference sequence). Trimming cost V 8 bases and J 5 bases, with 14 bases left between them. This CDR3 is built from 12 residues. The chain's CDR3 is CASTREGDTQYF. DNA for the CDR3: TGTGCCAGTACTAGAGAGGGAGATACGCAGTATTTT.

This chain connects TRBV5-1 to TRBJ2-1; tentatively, D is TRBD1 or TRBD2 (5 bases each). Germline V gives CDR1 SGHRS, CDR2 YFSETQ. The CDR3 spans 14 residues. Trimming cost V 3 bases and J 8 bases, with 15 bases left between them. As DNA, the CDR3 is TGCGCCAGCAGCTCGCCTGGGGGTTCCGATGAGCAGTTCTTC. Residues: CASSSPGGSDEQFF.

This chain links TRBV12-3 or TRBV12-4 with TRBJ2-1; D possibly matches TRBD1 or TRBD2 (5 bases each). Trimming took 5 bases from V and 8 from J, leaving 16 bases between them. CDR3 length equals 14 residues. The CDR3 sequence: CASSRDQPEDEQFF. The CDR3 DNA follows: TGTGCCAGCAGTCGGGACCAACCTGAGGATGAGCAGTTCTTC.

This chain joins TRBV15 and TRBJ1-1; no clear D gene. This CDR3 region has 16 residues. Germline assignment: CDR1 LNHNV and CDR2 YYDKDF (reference sequence). V was pared by 0 bases and J by 3 bases, with 14 bases between. The CDR3 here is CATSREQRIGYTEAFF. The DNA of the CDR3 is TGTGCCACCAGCAGAGAACAGCGGATAGGCTACACTGAAGCTTTCTTT.

The J gene is TRBJ2-1, the V gene TRBV12-3 or TRBV12-4; TRBD1 matches 8 bases. The CDR3 contains 15 residues. Germline trimming cut 8 bases from V and 8 bases from J; bases unmatched to any gene: 14. CDR3 bases: TGTGCCAGCTCGAACCGGGACAGGTTTATCTATGAGCAGTTCTTC. It is translated as CASSNRDRFIYEQFF.

The chain combines TRBV12-3 or TRBV12-4 with TRBJ2-1; D is possibly TRBD1 (5 bases). The germline V and J ends were trimmed by 4 bases and 0 bases, with 13 bases remaining between them. This CDR3 spans 16 amino acids. The CDR3 region has the DNA TGTGCCAGCAGTTACAGGTTCGTGAGCTCCTACAATGAGCAGTTCTTC. The encoded protein is CASSYRFVSSYNEQFF.

This clonotype was seen just once. The chain recombines TRBV29-1 with TRBJ2-7; 7 bases fit TRBD1. V gave up 8 bases and J gave up 7 bases; unmatched junction bases: 14. Germline CDR1 is SQVTM and CDR2 is ANQGSEA. The CDR3 contains 13 residues. The CDR3 DNA reads TGCAGCTCCGAGACAGGGTCCAACAATGAGCAGTACTTC. Translation: CSSETGSNNEQYF.

The chain links TRBV20-1 to TRBJ2-3, with D possibly being TRBD1 or TRBD2 (5 bases each). From germline, CDR1 is DFQATT and CDR2 SNEGSKA (reference sequence). This CDR3 contains 14 residues. The V gene lost 3 bases and the J gene lost 2 bases, with 12 bases spanning the gap. The CDR3 reads CSASSRGPTDTQYF. The CDR3 region has the DNA TGCAGTGCTAGTAGTCGGGGCCCCACAGATACGCAGTATTTT.

The chain recombines TRBV12-3 or TRBV12-4 with TRBJ2-5; 12 positions agree with TRBD2. The CDR3 extends over 13 amino acids. Trimming took 9 bases from V and 4 from J; bases not matched to a gene: 3. The CDR3 nucleotides are TGTGCCAGTAGACTAGCGGGGGTAGAGACCCAGTACTTC. Amino acid sequence: CASRLAGVETQYF.

This clonotype was seen more than once but under ten times. This chain joins TRBV12-3 or TRBV12-4 and TRBJ2-4; D not certain. With the DNA end fitting TRBJ2-7 better, the J assignment may be wrong. CDR3 length equals 11 residues. As DNA, the CDR3 is TGTGCCAGCAGTTTTAAGTTCGAGCAGTACTTC. Protein: CASSFKFEQYF.

The sample holds a few counts of this clonotype. This rearrangement joins TRBV29-1 to TRBJ2-7, with D perhaps matching TRBD1 (6 bases). This CDR3 is 14 amino acids long. Trimming removed 2 bases from V and 0 bases from J, with 11 bases in between. Germline lookup yields CDR1 SQVTM and CDR2 ANQGSEA. Here the CDR3 reads CSVELRGHSYEQYF. The CDR3 DNA follows: TGCAGCGTTGAACTCAGGGGCCACTCCTACGAGCAGTACTTC.

The V and J genes are TRBV7-6 and TRBJ2-7; D gene uncertain. Trimming pared 5 bases from V and 4 bases from J, leaving 9 bases between. The CDR3 totals 12 residues. The germline V gene encodes CDR1 SGHVS and CDR2 FNYEAQ. CDR3 nucleotides: TGTGCCAGCAGCCCAGCCAAGTACGAGCAGTACTTC. It translates to CASSPAKYEQYF.

The chain combines TRBV6-5 with TRBJ2-3; TRBD1 agrees at 9 bases. With V trimmed by 1 base and J by 4 bases, 12 bases remained unmatched. CDR1 is MNHEY and CDR2 is SVGAGI in the germline V gene. The CDR3 has 18 amino acids. The CDR3 loop reads CASSYFGTGPVGADTQYF. In DNA form, the CDR3 reads TGTGCCAGCAGTTACTTCGGGACAGGGCCCGTTGGTGCAGATACGCAGTATTTT.

V usage is TRBV10-3 and J usage is TRBJ2-4; TRBD2 aligns across 11 bases. Gene TRBJ2-7 matches the end of the DNA better, so the J call may be wrong. This CDR3 is 17 amino acids long. Germline CDR1 ENHRY, CDR2 SYGVKD. CDR3 in DNA: TGTGCCATCAGTGGGGCCGGGACTAGCGGTACCGCCTACGAGCAGTACTTC. It is translated as CAISGAGTSGTAYEQYF.

The V call is TRBV7-3, the J call TRBJ2-1; 8 positions agree with TRBD2. V lost 4 bases, J lost 8 bases, and 10 bases stayed unmatched. This CDR3 region has 15 residues. Per germline, CDR1 SGHTA and CDR2 FQGTGA. Here the CDR3 DNA reads TGTGCCAGCAGCTCAATCCCGGGACTAGGTTATGAGCAGTTCTTC. It is translated as CASSSIPGLGYEQFF.